These 20 T cell receptor beta chains were sequenced from one sample in a study of cytomegalovirus exposure and HLA in healthy donors. 60 Vbeta and 13 Jbeta primers were used in PCR. TCRdb's table, derived via immunoSEQ multiplex PCR, lists solely in-frame clones and lacks some. Of 80,000 to 100,000 clones in the sample, more than 60% were seen once. Source material: PBMCs. The receptor set was obtained from a man aged 45-65 years in good health and CMV-seronegative.

This chain joins TRBV5-1 and TRBJ2-5; D is possibly TRBD1 (7 bases). The ends were cut back, 0 bases at V and 4 bases at J, with 19 bases in the middle. CDR3 size: 17 residues. Germline V CDR1 and CDR2: SGHRS, YFSETQ. The CDR3 spells CASSLASTTGRGETQYF. The CDR3 DNA sequence: TGCGCCAGCAGCTTGGCCTCTACGACAGGGCGGGGAGAGACCCAGTACTTC.

This clone was counted between two and nine times. The rearrangement links TRBV29-1 to TRBJ2-5; TRBD2 is a possible D gene (6 bases). Germline CDR1 reads SQVTM; CDR2 reads ANQGSEA. V was pared by 7 bases and J by 1 base, with 16 bases between. This CDR3 has 14 amino acids. The DNA for the CDR3 is TGCAGCGCCGGAGGGGAGGTGGGCCAAGAGACCCAGTACTTC. It codes for CSAGGEVGQETQYF.

This clone has a handful of counts. The rearrangement uses TRBV13 and TRBJ2-3; 9 nucleotides line up with TRBD1. J was trimmed by 4 bases and V by 8 bases; bases with no gene match: 7. The CDR3 has 14 residues. From germline, CDR1 is PRHDT and CDR2 FYEKMQ (reference sequence). CDR3 nucleotide sequence: TGTGCCAGCCCCGGGACAGGGTTCCCAGATACGCAGTATTTT. Translated: CASPGTGFPDTQYF.

This clone was observed once. The chain employs TRBV4-1 and TRBJ1-4, with a tentative D call TRBD1 (6 bases). The CDR3 has 19 amino acids. Trimming took 0 bases from V and 6 from J, leaving 23 bases between them. The germline V gene encodes CDR1 MGHRA and CDR2 YSYEKL. The CDR3 loop reads CASSQDTGPARHTYEKLFF. DNA for the CDR3: TGCGCCAGCAGCCAAGATACAGGGCCGGCCCGTCACACTTATGAAAAACTGTTTTTT.

V is TRBV5-5 and J is TRBJ2-1; D not certain. V dropped 2 bases and J dropped 7 bases, with 7 bases sitting between them. The CDR3 runs to 12 residues. The germline V gene has CDR1 SGHKS and CDR2 YYEKEE (reference sequence). The CDR3 region has the DNA TGTGCCAGCAGCTTCTCCGAGAATGAGCAGTTCTTC. It yields the protein CASSFSENEQFF.

The chain carries TRBV28 and TRBJ1-2; maybe TRBD1 (5 bases). Trimming took off 5 bases at V and 2 bases at J, with 15 bases between the two ends. From germline, CDR1 is MDHEN and CDR2 SYDVKM. The length of the CDR3 is 15 residues. CDR3 in amino acids: CASSQFGGGNYGYTF. CDR3 in DNA: TGTGCCAGCAGTCAGTTCGGGGGTGGCAACTATGGCTACACCTTC.

This clone has just a few counts. This rearrangement joins TRBV28 to TRBJ2-7, with 13 bases aligning to TRBD2. Per germline, CDR1 MDHEN and CDR2 SYDVKM. The V gene end was trimmed by 5 bases and the J gene end by 6 bases; junction bases not matched to a gene: 10. The CDR3 is 16 residues long. The CDR3 sequence: CASSPLWTSGSGEQYF. In DNA, the CDR3 is TGTGCCAGCAGTCCACTCTGGACTAGCGGGAGCGGCGAGCAGTACTTC.

This clone has just one count. This sequence joins TRBV14 and TRBJ1-1; 10 positions agree with TRBD1. After removal of 1 base from V and 2 bases from J, the junction contained 4 bases not matched to a gene. This CDR3 contains 16 residues. CDR1 and CDR2 (germline): SGHDN, FVKESK. CDR3 nucleotides: TGTGCCAGCAGCCAAGGAGACAGGGGGCGCAACACTGAAGCTTTCTTT. It codes for CASSQGDRGRNTEAFF. Looking up the rest from reference TRBV14 and TRBJ1-1 gives the full variable domain: EAGVTQFPSHSVIEKGQTVTLRCDPISGHDNLYWYRRVMGKEIKFLLHFVKESKQDESGMPNNRFLAERTGGTYSTLKVQPAELEDSGVYFCASSQGDRGRNTEAFFGQGTRLTVV.

This clone was picked up one time. The chain carries TRBV6-5 and TRBJ2-7, with D hard to call. Per germline, CDR1 MNHEY and CDR2 SVGAGI. Trimming removed 2 bases from V and 0 bases from J, with 5 bases in between. The CDR3 has 13 amino acids. CDR3 in DNA: TGTGCCAGCAGTTACGGCTTCTCCTACGAGCAGTACTTC. As protein: CASSYGFSYEQYF.

This clone was seen a few times. This chain connects TRBV19 to TRBJ2-7, with a tentative D call TRBD1 (5 bases). V dropped 3 bases and J dropped 2 bases, with 11 bases sitting between them. The CDR3 spans 14 residues. Germline V gene data show CDR1 as LNHDA and CDR2 as SQIVND (reference sequence). CDR3 DNA sequence: TGTGCCAGTAGTATCAGGCAGGGCGCCTACGAGCAGTACTTC. Amino acid sequence: CASSIRQGAYEQYF.

This chain uses TRBV6-5 with TRBJ2-7, with 8 nucleotides matching TRBD1. From germline, CDR1 is MNHEY and CDR2 SVGAGI. The CDR3 has 14 amino acids. The ends lost 1 base at V and 3 bases at J; junction bases unmatched: 2. CDR3 sequence: CASSYLDRDYEQYF. Written as DNA, the CDR3 is TGTGCCAGCAGTTACTTGGACAGGGACTACGAGCAGTACTTC.

The chain links TRBV29-1 to TRBJ2-7, with D possibly being TRBD2 (7 bases). Germline assignment: CDR1 SQVTM and CDR2 ANQGSEA. With 3 bases removed from V and 2 bases from J, the gap between germline ends came to 20 bases. This CDR3 is built from 16 residues. As DNA, the CDR3 is TGCAGCGTTGAGTTGGGGGGGGCGCTTACCCCCTACGAGCAGTACTTC. Amino acid sequence: CSVELGGALTPYEQYF.

As DNA, the CDR3 is TGTGCCACCGAAGAGATAACACTCAGGGGAAATTCACCCCTCCACTTT. Amino acids: CATEEITLRGNSPLHF. This chain uses TRBV15 with TRBJ1-6, with D perhaps matching TRBD1 (6 bases). Trimming cost V 8 bases and J 7 bases, with 21 bases left between them. Germline V gives CDR1 LNHNV, CDR2 YYDKDF (reference sequence). CDR3 length: 16 residues.

This CDR3 is CASKRGGEDNEQFF. DNA of the CDR3: TGTGCCAGCAAGAGGGGGGGTGAAGACAATGAGCAGTTCTTC. This chain uses TRBV6-5 with TRBJ2-1, with a possible D match to TRBD2 (7 bases). The CDR3 runs to 14 residues. Germline CDR1 reads MNHEY; CDR2 reads SVGAGI. V was cut by 7 bases and J by 5 bases, with 15 bases left in between.

This rearrangement joins TRBV5-1 to TRBJ2-5, with D possibly being TRBD2 (5 bases). The germline V gene encodes CDR1 SGHRS and CDR2 YFSETQ. Trimming stripped 1 base from V and 4 bases from J, with 17 bases between. The CDR3 runs to 16 residues. The CDR3 DNA is TGCGCCAGCAGCTTGCCGTCGCACGGGATCTCAGAGACCCAGTACTTC. Translation: CASSLPSHGISETQYF.

Details on this clone: The same CDR3 arises from other DNA sequences in this sample as well. The chain links TRBV5-1 to TRBJ1-1; D is ambiguous. The CDR3 totals 13 residues. V was pared by 0 bases and J by 1 base, with 4 bases between. The germline V gene has CDR1 SGHRS and CDR2 YFSETQ. The CDR3 loop is CASSLAGNTEAFF. Here the CDR3 DNA reads TGCGCCAGCAGCTTGGCGGGGAACACTGAAGCTTTCTTT.

J is TRBJ2-7 and V is TRBV27; 7 bases align to TRBD2. The CDR3 length is 16 residues. V gave up 6 bases and J gave up 7 bases; unmatched junction bases: 18. CDR1 and CDR2 (germline): MNHEY, SMNVEV (reference sequence). The CDR3 sequence is CASRDPGTGTGGEQYF. DNA for the CDR3: TGTGCCAGCAGAGATCCCGGGACGGGGACCGGGGGGGAGCAGTACTTC.

The chain couples TRBV9 to TRBJ1-5; 7 bases map to TRBD1. Germline-derived CDR1 and CDR2 are SGDLS and YYNGEE. The CDR3 loop spans 15 amino acids. V shed 0 bases and J 5 bases; nucleotides not matched to a gene: 5. The CDR3 region has the DNA TGTGCCAGCAGCGTAGGAAGGGACAGTCATCAGCCCCAGCATTTT. This sequence encodes CASSVGRDSHQPQHF. Filled out from reference TRBV9 and TRBJ1-5, the complete variable domain reads DSGVTQTPKHLITATGQRVTLRCSPRSGDLSVYWYQQSLDQGLQFLIQYYNGEERAKGNILERFSAQQFPDLHSELNLSSLELGDSALYFCASSVGRDSHQPQHFGDGTRLSIL.

The chain employs TRBV5-1 and TRBJ1-2; TRBD1 might be the D (5 bases). The V end lost 3 bases, the J end lost 2 bases, and 8 bases lay between the germline ends. CDR3 length: 13 amino acids. CDR1 SGHRS and CDR2 YFSETQ come from the germline V gene. CDR3 nucleotides: TGCGCCAGCAGCTCCGACAGCAACTATGGCTACACCTTC. Its protein product is CASSSDSNYGYTF.

The rearrangement uses TRBV21-1 and TRBJ1-1; the DNA was not compared with TRBD1, the D call given in the table. TRBV21-1 is a listed pseudogene. CDR3 size: 17 residues. The CDR3 loop is CASSNPRDRGSRTEAFF. The CDR3 DNA is TGTGCCAGCAGCAATCCTCGGGACAGGGGATCACGGACTGAAGCTTTCTTT.